The 2 T cell receptor beta chains listed next were all sequenced from one sample in a study of T cells after yellow fever vaccination (dated by TCRdb to the late 2010s). What this sample's treatment or condition label stands for: live attenuated yellow fever vaccine strain. Library prep was done by 5' RACE. Sequencing took place on an Illumina HiSeq 2500. Using fastp trimming at Q25 and MiXCR clonotype assembly, TCRdb reanalyzed the public sequencing data and kept in-frame beta chains. CDR3 protein sequences are deduplicated, and each keeps its most common genes and DNA. In all, the sample holds 500,000 to 650,000 distinct CDR3 sequences, and 17% of those were seen once. 17% of the sample rests with the top ten. The source was PBMCs, collected around 5 days after the first yellow fever vaccination. Source of these receptors: a man aged 18 to 30 who received the YFV17D yellow fever vaccine.

J is TRBJ2-3 and V is TRBV6-2 or TRBV6-3; no firm D call. Germline-derived CDR1 and CDR2 are MNHEY and SVGEGT. Deletions cut 5 bases from V and 4 bases from J, with 10 bases between. CDR3 size: 13 residues. CDR3 in DNA: TGTGCCAGCAGTCAGACTGAGGCAGATACGCAGTATTTT. Translated, it gives CASSQTEADTQYF.

In its sample, this clonotype was seen once. V usage is TRBV19 and J usage is TRBJ2-3; D is uncertain. V dropped 4 bases and J dropped 5 bases, with 13 bases sitting between them. This CDR3 contains 14 residues. Germline V lookup: CDR1 LNHDA, CDR2 SQIVND (reference sequence). The CDR3 bases are TGTGCCAGTAGTACCGGATCGGGCGAAGATACGCAGTATTTT. This codes for CASSTGSGEDTQYF.